The 27 T cell receptor beta chains reported below all come from one sample, sequenced in a study of blood T cell repertoires in COVID-19. The repertoire was sequenced with immunoSEQ multiplex PCR; TCRdb's copy has only in-frame clones and lacks some. This table has around 230,000 clones, roughly nine tenths appearing once. The sequenced sample was peripheral blood. The receptor source for this set is a man in his 60s who had recovered from COVID-19.

V usage is TRBV5-1 and J usage is TRBJ1-4; D is unclear. V was pared by 0 bases and J by 7 bases, with 10 bases between. The CDR3 sequence is 14 residues long. Germline CDR1 and CDR2: SGHRS and YFSETQ. The DNA of the CDR3 is TGCGCCAGCAGCTTGGAGTGGCCCAGTGAAAAACTGTTTTTT. Its protein is CASSLEWPSEKLFF. Complete variable domain (other parts from reference TRBV5-1 and TRBJ1-4): KAGVTQTPRYLIKTRGQQVTLSCSPISGHRSVSWYQQTPGQGLQFLFEYFSETQRNKGNFPGRFSGRQFSNSRSEMNVSTLELGDSALYLCASSLEWPSEKLFFGSGTQLSVL.

The chain links TRBV18 to TRBJ1-2; D may be TRBD1 (6 bases). The CDR3 consists of 15 residues. With 2 bases removed from V and 4 bases from J, the gap between germline ends came to 14 bases. CDR1 and CDR2 (germline): KGHSH, LQKENI. CDR3: CASSPGLGHLYGYTF. The CDR3 bases are TGTGCCAGCTCACCAGGCCTGGGACACCTCTATGGCTACACCTTC.

The chain joins TRBV19 to TRBJ1-2, with D possibly TRBD1 on 5 matching bases. The CDR3 extends over 13 amino acids. Germline loops: CDR1 LNHDA, CDR2 SQIVND (reference sequence). The V end was cut by 5 bases, the J end by 3 bases, with 10 bases between. This CDR3 reads CASSVRADYGYTF. The CDR3 DNA is TGTGCCAGTAGTGTCAGGGCGGACTATGGCTACACCTTC.

The J gene is TRBJ1-5, the V gene TRBV7-9; TRBD1 aligns across 7 bases. Per the germline V gene, CDR1 is SEHNR and CDR2 is FQNEAQ (reference sequence). There are 15 residues in the CDR3. V was pared by 5 bases and J by 3 bases, with 7 bases of the junction left unmatched. The CDR3 bases are TGTGCCAGCAGCCCGCAGGGGGATACCAATCAGCCCCAGCATTTT. Its protein is CASSPQGDTNQPQHF. Full variable domain (rest looked up from reference TRBV7-9 and TRBJ1-5): DTGVSQNPRHKITKRGQNVTFRCDPISEHNRLYWYRQTLGQGPEFLTYFQNEAQLEKSRLLSDRFSAERPKGSFSTLEIQRTEQGDSAMYLCASSPQGDTNQPQHFGDGTRLSIL.

The chain combines TRBV6-5 with TRBJ1-5, with D uncertain. Germline values: CDR1 MNHEY, CDR2 SVGAGI. The V end lost 7 bases, the J end lost 5 bases, and 12 bases lay between the germline ends. The CDR3 spans 13 residues. Written as DNA, the CDR3 is TGTGCCAGCACTCAATCCCGGGATCAGCCCCAGCATTTT. Amino acids: CASTQSRDQPQHF.

The chain uses TRBV18 and TRBJ2-2, with D possibly being TRBD2 (5 bases). The germline V and J ends were trimmed by 4 bases and 1 base, with 16 bases remaining between them. CDR1 and CDR2 (germline): KGHSH, LQKENI. There are 17 residues in the CDR3. CDR3 protein: CASSLQAGTLNTGELFF. In DNA form, the CDR3 reads TGTGCCAGCTCACTGCAGGCGGGCACACTGAACACCGGGGAGCTGTTTTTT.

J is TRBJ1-1 and V is TRBV7-2; D call uncertain. Between the trimmed V and J ends, which lost 2 bases and 6 bases, there was a span of 10 bases. CDR1 and CDR2 from the germline V gene are SGHTA and FQGNSA. CDR3 length: 13 amino acids. Here the CDR3 reads CASSLSTRAEAFF. CDR3 bases: TGTGCCAGCAGCTTATCCACTCGAGCTGAAGCTTTCTTT.

This clone was observed a handful of times. The chain couples TRBV4-2 to TRBJ1-4, with 12 bases identical to TRBD1. Germline CDR1 LGHNA, CDR2 YNFKEQ. V dropped 1 base and J dropped 7; count of bases not matched to a gene: 7. The CDR3 is 17 amino acids. The CDR3 bases are TGTGCCAGCAGCCAAGGTTTGGGACAGGGGGCAGGTGAAAAACTGTTTTTT. Protein sequence: CASSQGLGQGAGEKLFF.

The chain links TRBV2 to TRBJ1-1; 8 positions agree with TRBD1. The CDR3 runs to 12 residues. Germline V lookup: CDR1 SNHLY, CDR2 FYNNEI. Trimming cost V 11 bases and J 6 bases; bases outside gene matches: 8. The CDR3 coding sequence is TGTGCCGGTGGACAGGGAATCCCTGAAGCTTTCTTT. Residues: CAGGQGIPEAFF.

The chain recombines TRBV12-5 with TRBJ1-3; D not certain. The length of the CDR3 is 13 residues. From germline, CDR1 is LGHNT and CDR2 FRNRAP. The V end lost 3 bases, the J end lost 0 bases, and 3 bases lay between the germline ends. The CDR3 loop is CASGFSSGNTIYF. CDR3 DNA sequence: TGTGCTAGTGGTTTCAGCTCTGGAAACACCATATATTTT.

This chain joins TRBV3-1 (or the pseudogene TRBV3-2) and TRBJ2-2, with a weak D call TRBD1 (6 bases). Deletions cut 3 bases from V and 2 bases from J, with 13 bases between. Looked up from germline, CDR1 is LGHDT and CDR2 is YNNKEL (reference sequence). This CDR3 is built from 16 residues. The CDR3 here is CASSHLGTPNTGELFF. CDR3 nucleotide sequence: TGTGCCAGCAGCCATCTCGGGACACCCAACACCGGGGAGCTGTTTTTT.

The chain links TRBV6-1 to TRBJ1-2; possibly TRBD1 for D (5 bases). The CDR3 is 14 residues long. Trimming took 5 bases from V and 1 from J, leaving 11 bases between them. Germline CDR1 and CDR2: MNHNS and SASEGT. The CDR3, as DNA: TGTGCCAGCAGTCAGGGTCGCGGTAACTATGGCTACACCTTC. Translation gives CASSQGRGNYGYTF.

The chain couples TRBV6-6 to TRBJ1-5, with D perhaps matching TRBD1 (5 bases). V was shortened by 7 bases and J by 1 base, with 8 bases between the two germline ends. The germline gives CDR1 MNHNY, CDR2 SVGAGI (reference sequence). The CDR3 length is 13 residues. CDR3 in DNA: TGTGCCAGCATCAGGGCCAGCAATCAGCCCCAGCATTTT. It codes for CASIRASNQPQHF.

This rearrangement joins TRBV11-1 to TRBJ1-1, with D tentatively TRBD1 (6 bases). V shed 4 bases and J shed 5 bases, with 17 bases lying between them. Germline V gene lookup returns CDR1 SGHAT and CDR2 FQDESV (reference sequence). The CDR3 consists of 15 residues. The CDR3 DNA reads TGTGCCAGCAGCTCCTCCCAGGGGAGGGATACTGAAGCTTTCTTT. Translated, it gives CASSSSQGRDTEAFF.

The chain couples TRBV29-1 to TRBJ2-3, with TRBD1 matching 9 bases. Germline loops: CDR1 SQVTM, CDR2 ANQGSEA. This CDR3 comprises 15 residues. V shed 6 bases and J 0 bases; nucleotides not matched to a gene: 7. As DNA, the CDR3 is TGCAGCGTAAGGACAGGGGATACTAGCACAGATACGCAGTATTTT. The encoded protein is CSVRTGDTSTDTQYF.

This chain joins TRBV7-2 and TRBJ2-5; 7 nucleotides agree with TRBD2. CDR1 SGHTA and CDR2 FQGNSA come from the germline V gene. V was pared by 5 bases and J by 7 bases, with 16 bases of the junction left unmatched. This CDR3 contains 16 residues. CDR3 amino acids: CASSGTTKSVGGTQYF. As DNA, the CDR3 is TGTGCCAGCAGCGGGACTACCAAATCAGTGGGGGGGACCCAGTACTTC.

The genes are TRBV5-1 and TRBJ2-7; TRBD1 is a possible D gene (5 bases). V was shortened by 1 base and J by 0 bases, with 8 bases between the two germline ends. Germline V lookup: CDR1 SGHRS, CDR2 YFSETQ. The CDR3 extends over 14 amino acids. CDR3 protein: CASSLLDSSYEQYV. The DNA for the CDR3 is TGCGCCAGCAGCTTGTTAGACAGCTCCTACGAGCAGTACGTC.

The CDR3 sequence: CAMWDRLRLGYTF. The CDR3 nucleotides read TGTGCCATGTGGGACAGGCTAAGGCTCGGCTACACCTTC. J is TRBJ1-2 and V is TRBV10-3; 8 positions match TRBD1. The CDR3 runs to 13 residues. Germline V lookup: CDR1 ENHRY, CDR2 SYGVKD. V was pared by 9 bases and J by 8 bases, with 11 bases of the junction left unmatched.

The rearrangement joins TRBV6-1 to TRBJ1-3; 7 nucleotides match TRBD1. Germline CDR1 MNHNS, CDR2 SASEGT. The CDR3 length is 16 residues. V shed 4 bases, J shed 1 base, and the junction held 7 bases outside the gene matches. The DNA for the CDR3 is TGTGCCAGCAGTGCGACAGGGTTAGGTTCTGGAAACACCATATATTTT. Translation gives CASSATGLGSGNTIYF.

The J gene is TRBJ1-2, the V gene TRBV6-5; D not certain. CDR1 is MNHEY and CDR2 is SVGAGI in the germline V gene. Trimming shortened V by 5 bases and J by 3 bases, and 16 bases separated the two germline ends. This CDR3 region has 15 residues. CDR3 sequence reads: CASSPGEARDYGYTF. As DNA, the CDR3 is TGTGCCAGCAGTCCCGGGGAGGCCCGCGACTATGGCTACACCTTC.

V is TRBV10-3 and J is TRBJ1-5, with D possibly matching TRBD1 (5 bases). Per the germline V gene, CDR1 is ENHRY and CDR2 is SYGVKD. The CDR3 runs 17 residues. Trimming cost V 2 bases and J 1 base, with 15 bases left between them. The CDR3 bases are TGTGCCATCAGTGAGAAACGCCCGGGGGTAAGCAATCAGCCCCAGCATTTT. This translates into CAISEKRPGVSNQPQHF.

The V gene is TRBV6-5, the J gene TRBJ2-5; 10 bases map to TRBD2. The CDR3 extends over 15 amino acids. CDR1 and CDR2 (germline): MNHEY, SVGAGI. V was clipped by 4 bases and J by 4 bases; unmatched bases: 6. The CDR3 sequence is CASSSRTSGVETQYF. Written as DNA, the CDR3 is TGTGCCAGCAGTTCCCGCACTAGCGGGGTAGAGACCCAGTACTTC.

The chain is built from TRBV2 and TRBJ2-3, with 7 bases that match TRBD1. The V and J ends lost 2 bases and 2 bases, in that order; junction bases with no gene match: 4. The CDR3 has 15 amino acids. Germline V CDR1 and CDR2: SNHLY, FYNNEI. The DNA of the CDR3 is TGTGCCAGCAGTGAATCGGGGACAGACACAGATACGCAGTATTTT. This translates into CASSESGTDTDTQYF.

With respect to this clone: This sample also contains other DNA sequences that code for the same CDR3. The chain links TRBV5-1 to TRBJ1-2; D is possibly TRBD1 (5 bases). Germline V gene data show CDR1 as SGHRS and CDR2 as YFSETQ. The CDR3 consists of 14 residues. Trimming cost V 4 bases and J 0 bases, with 10 bases left between them. Here the CDR3 reads CASSLSTANYGYTF. The CDR3 nucleotides read TGCGCCAGCAGCCTATCGACAGCTAACTATGGCTACACCTTC.

The gene calls are TRBV15 and TRBJ1-6; no firm D call. CDR3 length equals 17 residues. Germline loops: CDR1 LNHNV, CDR2 YYDKDF (reference sequence). Trimming pared 0 bases from V and 7 bases from J, leaving 16 bases between. CDR3 in DNA: TGTGCCACCAGCAGAGATAGGTCCGCAGGAGGAAATTCACCCCTCCACTTT. As protein: CATSRDRSAGGNSPLHF.

The V and J genes are TRBV2 and TRBJ1-6, with TRBD1 matching over 7 bases. There are 15 residues in the CDR3. V shed 8 bases, J shed 6 bases, and the junction held 10 bases outside the gene matches. From germline, CDR1 is SNHLY and CDR2 FYNNEI. CDR3 nucleotide sequence: TGTGCCAGCGTAATTCAGGGGGAGATTAATTCACCCCTCCACTTT. Protein product: CASVIQGEINSPLHF.

The chain employs TRBV6-4 and TRBJ1-6, with unresolved D. Germline V CDR1 and CDR2: MRHNA, SNTAGT. This CDR3 region has 14 residues. Trimming removed 0 bases from V and 10 bases from J, with 10 bases in between. This CDR3 reads CASSDSSRGSPLHF. CDR3 bases: TGTGCCAGCAGTGACTCTAGCAGAGGATCACCCCTCCACTTT.